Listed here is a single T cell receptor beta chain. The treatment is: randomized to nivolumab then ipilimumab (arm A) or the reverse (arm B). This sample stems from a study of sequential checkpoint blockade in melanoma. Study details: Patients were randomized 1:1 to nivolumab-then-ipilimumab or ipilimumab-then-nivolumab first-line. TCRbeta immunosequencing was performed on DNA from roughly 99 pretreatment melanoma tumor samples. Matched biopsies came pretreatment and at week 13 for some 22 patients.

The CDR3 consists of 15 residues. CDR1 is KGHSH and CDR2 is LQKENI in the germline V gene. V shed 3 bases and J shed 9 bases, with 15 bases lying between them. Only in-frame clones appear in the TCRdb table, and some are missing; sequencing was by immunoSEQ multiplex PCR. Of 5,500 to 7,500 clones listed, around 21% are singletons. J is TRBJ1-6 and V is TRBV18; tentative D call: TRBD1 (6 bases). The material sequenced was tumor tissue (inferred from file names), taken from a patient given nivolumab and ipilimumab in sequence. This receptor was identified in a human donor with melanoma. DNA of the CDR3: TGTGCCAGCTCACCGGAGGGGGGCCGGGGTTCACCCCTCCACTTT. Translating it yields CASSPEGGRGSPLHF.